The entry below describes one TCR beta chain. This sample stems from a study of blood T cell repertoires in COVID-19. About the study: Specimens from acute and convalescent COVID-19 originated in the United States, Italy and Spain. PBMCs, B-cell-depleted T cells, or T cells provided the cDNA or gDNA that made up the material.

Per the authors' pipeline: Researchers report that nucleated cell counts were estimated from reference gene primer amplification. TCRdb keeps only in-frame clones here, not all; method: immunoSEQ multiplex PCR. For V, J and clone size, that table is used; D and trimming come from the DNA. The profile shows around 58,000 clones, 80% to 95% of them singletons. This CDR3 region has 14 residues. Germline assignment: CDR1 MGHRA and CDR2 YSYEKL. The germline V and J ends were trimmed by 4 bases and 4 bases, with 14 bases remaining between them. This receptor was obtained from a human donor with active COVID-19. The donor label of this sample is uncertain. The V call is TRBV4-1, the J call TRBJ2-7; TRBD1 is a possible D gene (5 bases). Source material: peripheral blood. CDR3 sequence: CASSLGPKGYEQYV. CDR3 sequence (DNA): TGCGCCAGCAGCCTTGGCCCTAAGGGGTACGAGCAGTACGTC.